One and the same sample provided the 27 T cell receptor beta chains below, sequenced in a study of tumor-infiltrating lymphocytes in primary liver carcinoma. Priming with a constant-region primer yielded TCR beta cDNA from about 480 ng total RNA. Libraries covering TCR beta were generated through three nested multiplex PCR rounds (using a slightly modified ARM-PCR). Amplification in the first two PCR rounds was performed using TRBV1-TRBV30 forward primers and a C-beta reverse primer for around 10 cycles each. TCRdb processed the multiplex PCR reads anew with MiXCR; each CDR3 protein has one entry. Of some 200,000 distinct CDR3 sequences listed, about 61% are singletons. The authors took blood RNA from unsorted whole blood and also extracted germline DNA. The sequenced material came from peripheral blood. The origin of the receptors is an older woman with primary liver carcinoma and hepatitis B virus infection.

This clonotype has just a few counts. The junction and the germline gene differ at one end; a read error may be behind it. The CDR3 sequence: CVSSPDGISNQPQHF. Here the CDR3 DNA reads TGTGTCAGCAGTCCCGACGGGATTAGCAATCAGCCCCAGCATTTT. The chain links TRBV12-3 or TRBV12-4 to TRBJ1-5; D remains ambiguous. CDR3 length: 15 residues.

The V and J genes are TRBV28 and TRBJ1-6; the D gene is possibly TRBD1 (5 bases). Germline loops: CDR1 MDHEN, CDR2 SYDVKM. This CDR3 contains 19 residues. V lost 6 bases and J lost 10, with 31 bases in between. CDR3 DNA sequence: TGTGCCAGCAGCCCCATGGGGTCGGGGGTCGGGGCCGAAAAATCACCCCTCCACTTT. Translating gives CASSPMGSGVGAEKSPLHF.

The J gene is TRBJ2-3, the V gene TRBV29-1, with a weak D call TRBD1 (6 bases). CDR1 and CDR2 (germline): SQVTM, ANQGSEA. There are 15 residues in the CDR3. This CDR3 is CCDRTRGTGTDTQYF. The CDR3 DNA follows: TGCTGCGATAGGACCAGGGGTACCGGCACAGATACGCAGTATTTT.

The chain is built from TRBV20-1 and TRBJ2-2; 7 bases match TRBD2. Trimming removed 2 bases from V and 2 bases from J; junction bases left unmatched: 5. Germline CDR1 reads DFQATT; CDR2 reads SNEGSKA (reference sequence). The CDR3 is made up of 15 amino acids. CDR3 protein: CSARPGLVNTGELFF. The CDR3 bases are TGCAGTGCTAGACCTGGACTAGTCAACACCGGGGAGCTGTTTTTT.

This clonotype was recorded many times. This rearrangement joins TRBV29-1 to TRBJ1-1; 7 nucleotides agree with TRBD1. The CDR3 extends over 12 amino acids. The germline V gene encodes CDR1 SQVTM and CDR2 ANQGSEA. The junction had 5 bases not matched to a gene; V was cut back by 6 bases and J by 4 bases. CDR3 region: CSVRQGRTEAFF. For the CDR3, the DNA is TGCAGCGTCCGACAGGGCCGCACTGAAGCTTTCTTT.

Note on this clonotype: One end of the junction varies from germline; a read error may be responsible. The J gene is TRBJ2-3, the V gene TRBV25-1; D unresolved. The CDR3 has 13 residues. Germline lookup yields CDR1 MGHDK and CDR2 SYGVNS. CDR3 sequence reads: CAGSVTGTDTQYF. CDR3 nucleotide sequence: TGTGCCGGCAGTGTAACTGGCACAGATACGCAGTATTTT.

The V and J genes are TRBV4-1 and TRBJ2-1; D gene unclear. Germline V gives CDR1 MGHRA, CDR2 YSYEKL. This CDR3 has 12 residues. The CDR3 region has the DNA TGCCCCAACAGCCAAGAGGTGGGTGAGCAGTTCTTC. Its protein product is CPNSQEVGEQFF.

The sample holds one count of this clonotype. This may be a read error: a much more frequent sequence differs by one nucleotide. CDR3 bases: TGTGCCAGCAGCCCGGGGGATACGAACACCGGGGAGCTGTTTTTT. Translating it yields CASSPGDTNTGELFF. The chain uses TRBV12-3 or TRBV12-4 and TRBJ2-2, with D perhaps matching TRBD2 (6 bases). This CDR3 has 15 residues. V gave up 6 bases and J gave up 0 bases, with 11 bases separating them.

On this clonotype itself: The CDR3 end shows no conserved phenylalanine or tryptophan, and so a read error is likely. This sequence joins TRBV29-1 and TRBJ2-1; 13 bases align to TRBD2. The CDR3 loop spans 14 amino acids. CDR1 is SQVTM, CDR2 ANQGSEA, per germline. This CDR3 reads CSVEGLAGTNEQFL. In DNA, the CDR3 is TGCAGCGTTGAGGGACTAGCGGGGACCAATGAACAGTTCCTC.

To note about this clonotype: A read error may be the cause here, since a much bigger clone is one base away. This chain joins TRBV12-3 or TRBV12-4 and TRBJ1-5, with D unclear. V was pared by 6 bases and J by 5 bases, with 14 bases between. The CDR3 covers 14 residues. The CDR3 DNA is TGTGCCAGCAGGCGCCTGGCAGTAGATCAGCCCCAGCATTTT. Protein sequence: CASRRLAVDQPQHF.

This clonotype was counted at least ten times. The chain couples TRBV14 to TRBJ2-7, with D unresolved. V gave up 4 bases and J gave up 3 bases, with 7 bases separating them. The CDR3 has 12 amino acids. Looked up from germline, CDR1 is SGHDN and CDR2 is FVKESK. The CDR3 protein is CASSRAYYEQYF. CDR3 coding DNA: TGTGCCAGCAGCCGTGCGTACTACGAGCAGTACTTC.

The chain has TRBV5-1 and TRBJ2-2, with TRBD1 as a possible D gene (6 bases). The CDR3 runs 15 residues. V lost 0 bases and J 7 bases, leaving 13 bases between the germline ends. The germline V gene encodes CDR1 SGHRS and CDR2 YFSETQ. The CDR3 DNA sequence: TGCGCCAGCAGCTTGGAGCAGGGGCAGGGCGGGGAGCTGTTTTTT. Its translation is CASSLEQGQGGELFF.

Worth noting for this clonotype: A read error is likely, as this CDR3 ends without the conserved phenylalanine or tryptophan. The CDR3 region is CSATREGGSYEQYI. In nucleotides, the CDR3 is TGCAGCGCCACGAGGGAAGGCGGCTCCTACGAGCAGTACATC. The gene calls are TRBV29-1 and TRBJ2-7, with D maybe TRBD2 (5 bases). The CDR3 extends over 14 amino acids. V lost 7 bases, J lost 0 bases, and 16 bases lay in between. Germline values: CDR1 SQVTM, CDR2 ANQGSEA.

In regard to this clonotype: A much more abundant neighbour one base away suggests this may be a read error. J is TRBJ2-1 and V is TRBV12-3 or TRBV12-4; 9 bases line up with TRBD2. This CDR3 is 14 amino acids long. CDR3 protein: CANSLAGVRNEQFF. In DNA form, the CDR3 reads TGTGCCAACAGTTTAGCGGGAGTGCGGAATGAGCAGTTCTTC.

A few counts support this clonotype. A read error may explain this, as a much larger clone is one base away. The chain has TRBV14 and TRBJ2-1; maybe TRBD2 (6 bases). This CDR3 region has 14 residues. From germline, CDR1 is SGHDN and CDR2 FVKESK. CDR3 residues: CASSQETSYNEQLF. The CDR3 DNA reads as TGTGCCAGCAGCCAAGAAACTAGCTACAATGAGCAGCTCTTC.

This clonotype has ten or more counts. The CDR3 reads CASSQEPSGRADNEQFF. In DNA, the CDR3 is TGCGCCAGCAGCCAAGAACCCAGCGGGAGGGCGGACAATGAGCAGTTCTTC. V and J are TRBV4-1 and TRBJ2-1; 10 nucleotides line up with TRBD2. The CDR3 consists of 17 residues. Trimming at V came to 0 bases and at J to 5 bases, leaving 7 bases not matched to a gene. Germline lookup yields CDR1 MGHRA and CDR2 YSYEKL.

This clonotype was observed many times. The rearrangement uses TRBV5-5 and TRBJ1-1; 10 bases match TRBD1. The CDR3 spans 14 residues. Germline V gives CDR1 SGHKS, CDR2 YYEKEE (reference sequence). The V segment lost 2 bases and the J segment 5 bases; nucleotides outside the gene matches: 3. In DNA, the CDR3 is TGTGCCAGCAGCTTAGGGGGACAGGGGACTGAAGCTTTCTTT. This encodes CASSLGGQGTEAFF.

This clonotype appeared once. The chain is built from TRBV5-1 and TRBJ2-5, with D perhaps TRBD1 (5 bases). Germline V gene data show CDR1 as SGHRS and CDR2 as YFSETQ. The V end was cut by 4 bases, the J end by 5 bases, with 15 bases between. The CDR3 sequence is 14 residues long. CDR3 sequence (DNA): TGCGCCAGCAGCCAAACCAGGGCTCATGAGACCCAGTACTTC. It specifies CASSQTRAHETQYF.

This clonotype was seen repeatedly, ten times or more. The chain employs TRBV12-5 and TRBJ2-7; D unclear. Between the trimmed V and J ends, which lost 3 bases and 5 bases, there was a span of 5 bases. Germline CDR1 is LGHNT and CDR2 is FRNRAP. CDR3 length equals 11 residues. The CDR3 DNA is TGTGCTAGTGGTTTTTTGGACGAGCAGTACTTC. Its translation is CASGFLDEQYF.

A few counts support this clonotype. The chain combines TRBV6-1 with TRBJ2-3, with TRBD2 matching over 7 bases. From germline, CDR1 is MNHNS and CDR2 SASEGT. The CDR3 has 18 amino acids. V shed 8 bases and J 2 bases; nucleotides not matched to a gene: 19. The CDR3 DNA sequence: TGTGCCAGCTTTGTGGGGGAGGGCCTGCGGGGCTCCACAGATACGCAGTATTTT. As protein: CASFVGEGLRGSTDTQYF.

The sample holds one count of this clonotype. This could be a read error, since a much larger clone is one nucleotide away. The chain links TRBV6-2 or TRBV6-3 to TRBJ2-1, with 10 bases fitting TRBD2. The length of the CDR3 is 15 residues. Per the germline V gene, CDR1 is MNHEY and CDR2 is SVGEGT. The CDR3 loop is CASRNSGRVHNGQFF. Here the CDR3 DNA reads TGTGCCAGCAGAAACAGCGGGAGGGTCCACAATGGGCAGTTCTTC.

As for this clonotype: A much larger clone differs from this one at a single base, so this may be a read error. The gene calls are TRBV6-6 and TRBJ2-7; 9 nucleotides match TRBD1. The CDR3 is 16 residues long. V was pared by 0 bases and J by 6 bases, with 9 bases of the junction left unmatched. Germline CDR1 is MNHNY and CDR2 is SVGAGI (reference sequence). DNA of the CDR3: TGTGCCAGCAGTTACTCGACAAGGACAGGGGTGTCCGAGCAGTACTTC. Its protein is CASSYSTRTGVSEQYF.

For this clonotype: This CDR3 fails to terminate in the conserved phenylalanine or tryptophan, so it likely reflects a read error. CDR3 sequence reads: CASSLISGYKSSYEQYL. The CDR3 coding sequence is TGTGCCAGCAGCTTAATTAGCGGGTATAAAAGCTCCTACGAGCAGTACCTC. The J gene is TRBJ2-7, the V gene TRBV11-2; 7 bases match TRBD2. CDR1 and CDR2 (germline): SGHAT, FQNNGV. The V segment lost 2 bases and the J segment 0 bases; nucleotides outside the gene matches: 10. This CDR3 region has 17 residues.

The chain combines TRBV6-2 or TRBV6-3 with TRBJ2-4, with D tentatively TRBD1 or TRBD2 (5 bases each). This CDR3 has 16 residues. Germline loops: CDR1 MNHEY, CDR2 SVGEGT. V was pared by 7 bases and J by 8 bases, with 24 bases between. In DNA, the CDR3 is TGTGCCAGCAATACGGGGCAGGGCCTAGGTCTAGACATTCAGTACTTC. Its protein product is CASNTGQGLGLDIQYF.

About this clonotype itself: The junction differs from germline at one of its ends, possibly a read error. The V call is TRBV5-6, the J call TRBJ2-3, with 7 bases aligning to TRBD2. Looked up from germline, CDR1 is SGHDT and CDR2 is YYEEEE. The CDR3 contains 17 residues. In DNA form, the CDR3 reads TGTGCCAGCAGGCCAGCCCCCACTGGCGGGAGAACAGATACGCAGTACTTT. Its protein product is CASRPAPTGGRTDTQYF. The entire variable domain, with the rest obtained from reference TRBV5-6 and TRBJ2-3, is as follows: DAGVTQSPTHLIKTRGQQVTLRCSPKSGHDTVSWYQQALGQGPQFIFQYYEEEERQRGNFPDRFSGHQFPNYSSELNVNALLLGDSALYLCASRPAPTGGRTDTQYFGPGTRLTVL.

About this clonotype: Compared with germline, one end of the junction differs, possibly owing to a read error. The chain employs TRBV29-1 and TRBJ2-6; D may be TRBD2 (6 bases). CDR3 length: 17 amino acids. Germline V lookup: CDR1 SQVTM, CDR2 ANQGSEA. CDR3: CSVVKGLESSGANVLTF. As DNA, the CDR3 is TGCAGCGTAGTTAAGGGACTGGAATCCTCTGGGGCCAACGTCCTGACCTTC. The full variable domain, with the rest looked up from reference TRBV29-1 and TRBJ2-6, is SAVISQKPSRDICQRGTSLTIQCQVDSQVTMMFWYRQQPGQSLTLIATANQGSEATYESGFVIDKFPISRPNLTFSTLTVSNMSPEDSSIYLCSVVKGLESSGANVLTFGAGSRLTVL.

As for this clonotype: The junction departs from germline at one end; a sequencing error may be responsible. The chain employs TRBV5-1 and TRBJ1-2, with D possibly being TRBD1 (6 bases). This CDR3 is 14 amino acids long. Germline V gene lookup returns CDR1 SGHRS and CDR2 YFSETQ. The CDR3 sequence: CASSLDAQGYGYTF. The CDR3 DNA follows: TGCGCCAGCAGCTTGGACGCACAGGGTTATGGTTACACCTTC.